This is a list of T cell receptor beta chains from one sample in a study of blood T cell repertoires in COVID-19. TCRdb keeps only in-frame clones here, not all; method: immunoSEQ multiplex PCR. Among approximately 20,000 clones, over 60% were seen once, and the ten largest hold roughly 13%. Sequenced: peripheral blood. Receptors were obtained from a man aged 55 to 70 with active COVID-19. The CDR3 runs from the conserved cysteine through the conserved F or W. The D gene is left open where the match is weak. Clone sizes are given selectively: once, few, many, or a class where the clone is expanded.

>TRBV30|once|TRBJ1-4|TRBD1
TGTGCCTGGAGTGGGGGGACAGGGGGCTTTGCTAATGAAAAACTGTTTTTT
CAWSGGTGGFANEKLFF
>TRBV2|NA|TRBJ1-1|NA
TGTGCCGCAGGACAGATAATGAACACTGAAGCTTTCTTT
CAAGQIMNTEAFF
>TRBV3-1/TRBV3-2|NA|TRBJ1-2|NA
TGTGCCAGCAGCCCTCAGGGGAATGGCTACACCTTC
CASSPQGNGYTF
>TRBV3-1/TRBV3-2|NA|TRBJ1-5|NA
TGTGCCAGCAGCCCCCCCACCCGGAGCAATCAGCCCCAGCATTTT
CASSPPTRSNQPQHF
>TRBV4-2|NA|TRBJ2-4|NA
TGTGCCAGCAGCCAAGACGAGGTAGCCAAAAACATTCAGTACTTC
CASSQDEVAKNIQYF
>TRBV12-3/TRBV12-4|NA|TRBJ2-3|NA
TGTGCCAGCAGTTTCGCAGATACGCAGTATTTT
CASSFADTQYF
>TRBV6-5|NA|TRBJ1-1|NA
TGTGCCAGCAGTTTGCTCAATAGACAGACAGAAGCTTTCTTT
CASSLLNRQTEAFF
>TRBV2|NA|TRBJ2-7|TRBD2
TGTGCCCTGACTGTACTAGCGCGATACGAGCAGTACTTC
CALTVLARYEQYF
>TRBV19|NA|TRBJ2-3|NA
TGTGCCAGTAGTGTTGGCAGTGGCACAGATACGCAGTATTTT
CASSVGSGTDTQYF
>TRBV5-1|NA|TRBJ2-5|NA
TGCGCCAGCAGCGGTGGACTGACCCAGTACTTC
CASSGGLTQYF
>TRBV19|NA|TRBJ2-5|NA
TGTGCCAGTAGCTGGGGGGGAGGGGGAGAGACCCAGTACTTC
CASSWGGGGETQYF
>TRBV9|NA|TRBJ2-1|NA
TGTGCCAGCAGCGTAGAAACCCAGTTAGCCTCCTACAATGAGCAGTTCTTC
CASSVETQLASYNEQFF
>TRBV9|NA|TRBJ2-3|TRBD2
TGTGCCAGCAGCTTTAGCGGGAGCACAGATACGCAGTATTTT
CASSFSGSTDTQYF
>TRBV28|NA|TRBJ1-3|TRBD1
TGTGCCAGCAGTTCCGGTACAGGGGGTGCAAACACCATATATTTT
CASSSGTGGANTIYF
>TRBV9|NA|TRBJ2-7|NA
TGTGCCAGCAGCCCCAGTCCGGGGGAGACCTACGAGCAGTACTTC
CASSPSPGETYEQYF
>TRBV3-1/TRBV3-2|few|TRBJ2-1|TRBD2
TGTGCCAGCAGCCTCCTAATCCAGCGGGAGGAGCCCAGGGGGGAGGTCGGGCCACGCGGTGAGCAGTTCTTC
CASSLLIQREEPRGEVGPRGEQFF
>TRBV15|NA|TRBJ2-7|NA
TGTGCCACCAGCAGAGTGGTGGGAGCCTGGGAGGAGCAGTACTTC
CATSRVVGAWEEQYF
>TRBV30|NA|TRBJ1-1|NA
TGTGCCTGGAAACTCCTGGGGGGGCTCACTGAAGCTTTCTTT
CAWKLLGGLTEAFF
>TRBV18|NA|TRBJ2-2|NA
TGTGCCAGCTCACCATTCGGACAGAGCACCGGGGAGCTGTTTTTT
CASSPFGQSTGELFF
>TRBV5-1|NA|TRBJ2-2|NA
TGCGCCAGCAGCTTGGAGGGAGCCTCCGGGGAGCTGTTTTTT
CASSLEGASGELFF
>TRBV3-1/TRBV3-2|NA|TRBJ2-5|TRBD2
TGTGCCAGCAGCCAAGATTGGCTAGCGGGTAACCAAGAGACCCAGTACTTC
CASSQDWLAGNQETQYF
>TRBV4-3|NA|TRBJ2-1|NA
TGCGCCAGCAGCCAAGATTACAGGGTCGATGAGCAGTTCTTC
CASSQDYRVDEQFF
>TRBV3-1/TRBV3-2|NA|TRBJ1-1|TRBD1
TGTGCCAGCAGCCAAGAGACAGGGGGCGCGCGCTTCGTTGCTTTCTTT
CASSQETGGARFVAFF
>TRBV9|NA|TRBJ2-1|TRBD2
TGTGCCAGCAGCGTAGGGGACTACTTCAATGAGCAGTTCTTC
CASSVGDYFNEQFF
>TRBV5-4|NA|TRBJ2-5|NA
TGTGCCAGCAGTCCGACGCGGAACCAAGAGACCCAGTACTTC
CASSPTRNQETQYF
>TRBV7-2|few|TRBJ2-5|TRBD2
TGTGCCAGCAGCTTAACTAGCGGGAGATTCGAGACCCAGTACTTC
CASSLTSGRFETQYF